This T cell receptor beta chain appears in the sequencing data of a study of OX40 agonist ivuxolimab in advanced cancers. Study-wide results and limits: Some patients without response likewise showed low normalized clonal expansion. The mean number of expanded clones was higher in CD8+ T cells than in CD4+.

V was pared by 6 bases and J by 5 bases, with 11 bases between. Germline values: CDR1 MNHEY, CDR2 SMNVEV (reference sequence). The CDR3 is 14 amino acids. Generated by immunoSEQ multiplex PCR, the TCRdb table keeps only in-frame clones and is missing some. This table holds 60,000 to 75,000 clones, roughly 92% found once. Worth noting for this clone: What it binds is unknown.

This rearrangement joins TRBV27 to TRBJ1-6; possibly TRBD1 for D (6 bases). The origin of this receptor is an adult with an advanced solid tumor such as melanoma, head and neck, liver or kidney cancer. Sequenced material: CD4+ or CD8+ T cells sorted from blood, taken in a trial of the OX40 agonist ivuxolimab. The CDR3 DNA reads as TGTGCCAGCAGCCTCCCAGGGGATAATTCACCCCTCCACTTT. Its translation is CASSLPGDNSPLHF.